A single sample is the source of the 5 T cell receptor beta chains below, sequenced in a study of T cells after yellow fever vaccination. TCRdb fed the 5' RACE reads into MiXCR, producing one record per CDR3 protein. The data contain some 150,000 distinct CDR3 sequences, 11% of them seen just once; the ten biggest clones take up 30% to 45%. This sample comprised CD8+ T cells sorted from PBMCs, obtained 15 days after the yellow fever booster vaccination. Receptor source: a man aged 18-30 years who received the YFV17D yellow fever vaccine.

This clonotype has just a few counts. The chain is built from TRBV28 and TRBJ1-1; tentatively, D is TRBD1 (5 bases). Per germline, CDR1 MDHEN and CDR2 SYDVKM. The CDR3 extends over 13 amino acids. Trimming pared 3 bases from V and 5 bases from J, leaving 10 bases between. The CDR3 protein is CASSFRGETEAFF. For the CDR3, the DNA is TGTGCCAGCAGTTTCCGGGGCGAAACTGAAGCTTTCTTT.

This clonotype was seen more than once but under ten times. This chain joins TRBV6-4 and TRBJ2-5; D perhaps matches TRBD2 (6 bases). CDR3 length equals 15 residues. In germline, CDR1 is MRHNA, CDR2 SNTAGT. Trimming stripped 3 bases from V and 1 base from J, with 12 bases between. Here the CDR3 reads CASSEQGGPQETQYF. CDR3 in DNA: TGTGCCAGCAGTGAGCAAGGAGGGCCCCAAGAGACCCAGTACTTC.

This clonotype was seen at least ten times. The CDR3 DNA reads TGTGCCAGCAGCCAAGTGACCGGAGAGAACTCGGGTGAGCAGTTCTTC. This translates into CASSQVTGENSGEQFF. This chain joins TRBV3-1 and TRBJ2-1; D remains unclear. The germline gives CDR1 LGHDT, CDR2 YNNKEL (reference sequence). The V gene lost 1 base and the J gene lost 9 bases, with 19 bases spanning the gap. The CDR3 is 16 residues long.

The chain is built from TRBV6-1 and TRBJ2-1; weak D call: TRBD2 (6 bases). V was shortened by 6 bases and J by 5 bases, with 17 bases between the two germline ends. In germline, CDR1 is MNHNS, CDR2 SASEGT. The CDR3 is made up of 15 amino acids. DNA for the CDR3: TGTGCCAGCAGGAGAGGGACTGGTCGACACAATGAGCAGTTCTTC. This encodes CASRRGTGRHNEQFF.

This chain links TRBV4-3 with TRBJ1-1, with TRBD1 as a possible D gene (5 bases). Trimming took off 11 bases at V and 1 base at J, with 17 bases between the two ends. Germline values: CDR1 LGHNA, CDR2 YSLEER. The CDR3 runs to 14 residues. CDR3: CAYQGEGSNTEAFF. CDR3 DNA sequence: TGCGCCTACCAGGGTGAGGGCTCGAACACTGAAGCTTTCTTT.